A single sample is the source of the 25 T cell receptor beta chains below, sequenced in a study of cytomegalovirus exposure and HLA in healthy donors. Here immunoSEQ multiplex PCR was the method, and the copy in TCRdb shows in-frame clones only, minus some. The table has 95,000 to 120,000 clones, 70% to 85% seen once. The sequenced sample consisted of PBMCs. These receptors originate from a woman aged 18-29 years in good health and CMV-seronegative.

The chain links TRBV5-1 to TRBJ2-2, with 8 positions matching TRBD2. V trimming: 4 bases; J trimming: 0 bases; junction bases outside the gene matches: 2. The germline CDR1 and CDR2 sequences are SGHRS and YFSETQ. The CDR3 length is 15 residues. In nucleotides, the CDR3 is TGCGCCAGCAGCGTAGCGGGGCCGAACACCGGGGAGCTGTTTTTT. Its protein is CASSVAGPNTGELFF.

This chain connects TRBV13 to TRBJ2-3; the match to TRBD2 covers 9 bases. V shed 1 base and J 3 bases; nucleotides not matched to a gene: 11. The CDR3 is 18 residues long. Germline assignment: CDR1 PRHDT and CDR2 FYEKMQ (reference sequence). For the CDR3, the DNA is TGTGCCAGCAGCTTAGAGATCGCGGCGGGGGGGGGAACAGATACGCAGTATTTT. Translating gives CASSLEIAAGGGTDTQYF. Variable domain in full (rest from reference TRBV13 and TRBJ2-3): AAGVIQSPRHLIKEKRETATLKCYPIPRHDTVYWYQQGPGQDPQFLISFYEKMQSDKGSIPDRFSAQQFSDYHSELNMSSLELGDSALYFCASSLEIAAGGGTDTQYFGPGTRLTVL.

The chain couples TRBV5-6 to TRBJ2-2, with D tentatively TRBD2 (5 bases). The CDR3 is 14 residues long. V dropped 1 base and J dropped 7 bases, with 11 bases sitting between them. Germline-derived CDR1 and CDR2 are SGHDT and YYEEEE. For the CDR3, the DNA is TGTGCCAGCAGCTTGTTGGAGGCAAACGGGGAGCTGTTTTTT. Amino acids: CASSLLEANGELFF.

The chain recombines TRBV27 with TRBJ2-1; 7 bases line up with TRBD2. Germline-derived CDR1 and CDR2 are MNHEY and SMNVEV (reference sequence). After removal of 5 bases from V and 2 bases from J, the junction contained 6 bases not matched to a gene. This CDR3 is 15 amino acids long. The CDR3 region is CASSPTSLPYNEQFF. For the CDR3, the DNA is TGTGCCAGCAGTCCGACTAGCCTTCCCTACAATGAGCAGTTCTTC.

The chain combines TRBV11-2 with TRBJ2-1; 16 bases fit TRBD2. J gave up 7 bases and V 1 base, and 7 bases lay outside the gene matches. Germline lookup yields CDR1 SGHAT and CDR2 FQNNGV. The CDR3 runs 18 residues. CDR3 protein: CASSLVGGTSGGANEQFF. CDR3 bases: TGTGCCAGCAGCTTAGTAGGCGGGACTAGCGGGGGGGCAAATGAGCAGTTCTTC. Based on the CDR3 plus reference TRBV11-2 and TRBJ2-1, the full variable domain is EAGVAQSPRYKIIEKRQSVAFWCNPISGHATLYWYQQILGQGPKLLIQFQNNGVVDDSQLPKDRFSAERLKGVDSTLKIQPAKLEDSAVYLCASSLVGGTSGGANEQFFGPGTRLTVL.

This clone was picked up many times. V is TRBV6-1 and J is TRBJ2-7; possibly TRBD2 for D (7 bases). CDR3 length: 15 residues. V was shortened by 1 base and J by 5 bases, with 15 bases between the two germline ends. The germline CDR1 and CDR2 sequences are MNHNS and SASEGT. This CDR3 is CASSEVGGAINEQYF. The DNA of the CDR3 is TGTGCCAGCAGTGAAGTAGGGGGGGCGATCAACGAGCAGTACTTC.

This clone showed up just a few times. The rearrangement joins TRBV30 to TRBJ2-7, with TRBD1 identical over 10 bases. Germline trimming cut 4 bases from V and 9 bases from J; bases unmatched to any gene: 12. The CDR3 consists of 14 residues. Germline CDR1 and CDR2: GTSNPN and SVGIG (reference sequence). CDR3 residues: CAWTTRGQGFWQYF. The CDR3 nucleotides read TGTGCCTGGACCACCCGGGGACAGGGGTTTTGGCAGTACTTC.

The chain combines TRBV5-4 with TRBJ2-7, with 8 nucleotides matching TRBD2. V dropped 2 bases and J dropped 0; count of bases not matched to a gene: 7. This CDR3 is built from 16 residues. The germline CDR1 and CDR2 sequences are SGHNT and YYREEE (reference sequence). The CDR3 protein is CASSFGAGGSSYEQYF. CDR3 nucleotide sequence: TGTGCCAGCAGCTTTGGGGCGGGGGGTAGCTCCTACGAGCAGTACTTC. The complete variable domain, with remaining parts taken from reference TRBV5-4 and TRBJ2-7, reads ETGVTQSPTHLIKTRGQQVTLRCSSQSGHNTVSWYQQALGQGPQFIFQYYREEENGRGNFPPRFSGLQFPNYSSELNVNALELDDSALYLCASSFGAGGSSYEQYFGPGTRLTVT.

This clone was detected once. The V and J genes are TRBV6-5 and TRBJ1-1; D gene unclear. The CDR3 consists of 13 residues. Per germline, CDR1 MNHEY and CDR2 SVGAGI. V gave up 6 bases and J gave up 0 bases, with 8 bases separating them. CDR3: CASSHGVNTEAFF. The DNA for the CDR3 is TGTGCCAGCAGCCACGGAGTGAACACTGAAGCTTTCTTT.

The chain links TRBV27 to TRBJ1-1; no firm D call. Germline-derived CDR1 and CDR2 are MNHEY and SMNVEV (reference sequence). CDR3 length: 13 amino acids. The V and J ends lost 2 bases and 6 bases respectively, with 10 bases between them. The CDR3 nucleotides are TGTGCCAGCAGTTTAATTGAGCGGGCTGAAGCTTTCTTT. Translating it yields CASSLIERAEAFF.

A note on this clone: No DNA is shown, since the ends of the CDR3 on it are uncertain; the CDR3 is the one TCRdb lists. The CDR3 loop reads CARLVGGGTMNTEAFF. J is TRBJ1-1 and V is TRBV21-1. TRBV21-1 is tagged as a pseudogene. The CDR3 has 16 residues if both end residues are counted.

Here the CDR3 reads CASSLDGTSNTGELFF. The CDR3 nucleotides are TGCGCCAGCAGCTTGGACGGGACTTCGAACACCGGGGAGCTGTTTTTT. The chain combines TRBV5-1 with TRBJ2-2, with D perhaps TRBD2 (6 bases). The V and J ends lost 0 bases and 0 bases respectively, with 9 bases between them. CDR1 is SGHRS and CDR2 is YFSETQ in the germline V gene. CDR3 length: 16 residues.

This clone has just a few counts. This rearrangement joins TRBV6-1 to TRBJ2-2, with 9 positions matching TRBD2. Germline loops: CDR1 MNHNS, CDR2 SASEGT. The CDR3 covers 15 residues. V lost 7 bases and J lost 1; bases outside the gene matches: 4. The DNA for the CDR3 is TGTGCCAGCATGGAACTAGCGGGGAACACCGGGGAGCTGTTTTTT. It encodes CASMELAGNTGELFF.

This CDR3 is CASSADRGPVNEQFF. The CDR3 DNA reads as TGTGCCAGCAGTGCGGACAGGGGGCCTGTCAATGAGCAGTTCTTC. The V gene is TRBV27, the J gene TRBJ2-1, with TRBD1 matching 11 bases. V dropped 5 bases and J dropped 6; count of bases not matched to a gene: 6. CDR1 is MNHEY, CDR2 SMNVEV, per germline (reference sequence). The CDR3 is 15 residues long.

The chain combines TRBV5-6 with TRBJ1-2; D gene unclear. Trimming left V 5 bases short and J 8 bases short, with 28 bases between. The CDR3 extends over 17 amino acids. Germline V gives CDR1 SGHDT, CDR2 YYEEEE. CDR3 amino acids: CASSSHTRGLITMGYTF. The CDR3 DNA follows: TGTGCCAGCAGTTCCCACACCCGGGGTCTCATAACTATGGGCTACACCTTC.

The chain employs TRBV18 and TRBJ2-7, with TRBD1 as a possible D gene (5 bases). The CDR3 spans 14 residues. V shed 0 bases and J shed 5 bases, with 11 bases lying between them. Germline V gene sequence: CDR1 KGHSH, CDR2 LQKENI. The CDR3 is CASSPPTGANEQYF. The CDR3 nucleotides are TGTGCCAGCTCACCACCCACAGGAGCTAACGAGCAGTACTTC.

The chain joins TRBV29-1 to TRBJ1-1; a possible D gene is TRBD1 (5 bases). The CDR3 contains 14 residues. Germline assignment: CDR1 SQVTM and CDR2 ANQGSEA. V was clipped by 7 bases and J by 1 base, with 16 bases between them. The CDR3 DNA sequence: TGCAGCGCCTTACCGGGGGTGGGGAACACTGAAGCTTTCTTT. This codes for CSALPGVGNTEAFF.

CDR3 amino acids: CASTEGKAHEQYF. CDR3 nucleotides: TGCGCCAGCACGGAGGGTAAGGCCCACGAGCAGTACTTC. The V and J genes are TRBV10-2 and TRBJ2-7; tentative D call: TRBD2 (6 bases). The CDR3 is 13 residues long. V lost 7 bases to trimming and J lost 5 bases, with 15 bases between them. CDR1 and CDR2 from the germline V gene are WSHSY and SAAADI.

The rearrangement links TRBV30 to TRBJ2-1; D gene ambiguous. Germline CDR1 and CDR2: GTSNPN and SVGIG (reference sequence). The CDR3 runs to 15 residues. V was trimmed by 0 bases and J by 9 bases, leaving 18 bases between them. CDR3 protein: CAWSVFSYYEAEQFF. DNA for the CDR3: TGTGCCTGGAGTGTGTTTAGCTATTATGAAGCTGAGCAGTTCTTC.

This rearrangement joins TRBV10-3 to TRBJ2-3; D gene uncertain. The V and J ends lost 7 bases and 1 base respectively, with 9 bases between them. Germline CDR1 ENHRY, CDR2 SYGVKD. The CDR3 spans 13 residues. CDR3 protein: CAIKERGTDTQYF. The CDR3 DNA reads TGTGCCATCAAGGAGAGAGGCACAGATACGCAGTATTTT.

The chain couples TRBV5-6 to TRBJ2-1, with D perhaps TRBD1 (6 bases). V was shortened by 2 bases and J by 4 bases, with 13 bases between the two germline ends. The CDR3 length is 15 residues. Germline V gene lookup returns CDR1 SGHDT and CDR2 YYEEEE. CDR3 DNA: TGTGCCAGCAGCTTAAGGGGGACACAATACAATGAGCAGTTCTTC. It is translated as CASSLRGTQYNEQFF.

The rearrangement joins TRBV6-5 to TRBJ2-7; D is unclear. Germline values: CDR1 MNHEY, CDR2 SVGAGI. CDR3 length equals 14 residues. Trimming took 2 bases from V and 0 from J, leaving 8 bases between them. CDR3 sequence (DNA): TGTGCCAGCAGTTACGGGCTGGGCTCCTACGAGCAGTACTTC. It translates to CASSYGLGSYEQYF.

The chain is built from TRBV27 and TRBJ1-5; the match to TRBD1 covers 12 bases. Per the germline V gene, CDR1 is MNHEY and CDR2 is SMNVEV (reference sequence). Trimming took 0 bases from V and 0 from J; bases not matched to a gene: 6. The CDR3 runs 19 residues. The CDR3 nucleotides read TGTGCCAGCAGTTTATCAACAGGGGACAGGGGGCATAGCAATCAGCCCCAGCATTTT. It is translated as CASSLSTGDRGHSNQPQHF.

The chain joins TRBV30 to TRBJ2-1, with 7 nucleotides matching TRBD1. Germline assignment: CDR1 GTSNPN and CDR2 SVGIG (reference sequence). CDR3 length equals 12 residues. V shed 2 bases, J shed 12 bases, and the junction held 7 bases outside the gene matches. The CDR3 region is CAWSPYRDRQFF. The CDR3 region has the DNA TGTGCCTGGAGTCCCTACCGGGACAGGCAGTTCTTC.

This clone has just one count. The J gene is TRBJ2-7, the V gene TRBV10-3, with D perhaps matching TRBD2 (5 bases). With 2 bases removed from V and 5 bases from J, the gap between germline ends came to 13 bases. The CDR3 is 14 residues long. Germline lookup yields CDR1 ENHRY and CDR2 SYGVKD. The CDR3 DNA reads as TGTGCCATCAGTGAGCGAGTAGGGAGCCACGAGCAGTACTTC. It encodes CAISERVGSHEQYF.